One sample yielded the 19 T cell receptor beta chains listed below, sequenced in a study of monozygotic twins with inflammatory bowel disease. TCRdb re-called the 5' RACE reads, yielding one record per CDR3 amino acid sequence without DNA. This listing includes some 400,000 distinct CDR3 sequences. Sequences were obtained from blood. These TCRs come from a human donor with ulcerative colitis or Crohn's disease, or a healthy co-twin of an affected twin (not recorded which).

The CDR3 loop is CASSNRDRGLEAFF. The rearrangement links TRBV5-4 to TRBJ1-1; TCRdb proposes TRBD1, but this gene call is untestable without DNA. This CDR3 is built from 14 residues. CDR1 is SGHNT, CDR2 YYREEE, per germline (reference sequence). Looking up the rest from reference TRBV5-4 and TRBJ1-1 gives the full variable domain: ETGVTQSPTHLIKTRGQQVTLRCSSQSGHNTVSWYQQALGQGPQFIFQYYREEENGRGNFPPRFSGLQFPNYSSELNVNALELDDSALYLCASSNRDRGLEAFFGQGTRLTVV.

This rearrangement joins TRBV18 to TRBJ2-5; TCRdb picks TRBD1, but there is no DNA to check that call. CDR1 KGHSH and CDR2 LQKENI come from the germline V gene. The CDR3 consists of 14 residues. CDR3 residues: CASSPYPGTETQYF.

The CDR3: CASNLLGGPREQYF. This chain uses TRBV2 with TRBJ2-7; TCRdb picks TRBD2, but there is no DNA to check that call. This CDR3 has 14 residues. In germline, CDR1 is SNHLY, CDR2 FYNNEI.

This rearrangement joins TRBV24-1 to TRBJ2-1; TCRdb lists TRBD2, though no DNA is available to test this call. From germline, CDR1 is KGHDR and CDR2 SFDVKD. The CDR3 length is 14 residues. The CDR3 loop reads CATRTGLGDNEQFF.

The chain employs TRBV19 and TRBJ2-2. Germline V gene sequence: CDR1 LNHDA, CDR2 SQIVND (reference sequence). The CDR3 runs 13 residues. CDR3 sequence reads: CASTTGNTGELFF. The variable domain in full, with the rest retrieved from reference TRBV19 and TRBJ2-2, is DGGITQSPKYLFRKEGQNVTLSCEQNLNHDAMYWYRQDPGQGLRLIYYSQIVNDFQKGDIAEGYSVSREKKESFPLTVTSAQKNPTAFYLCASTTGNTGELFFGEGSRLTVL.

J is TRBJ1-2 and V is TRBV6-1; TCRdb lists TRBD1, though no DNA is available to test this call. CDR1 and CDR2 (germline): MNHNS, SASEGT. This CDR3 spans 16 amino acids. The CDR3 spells CASSTGKDRGLYGYTF.

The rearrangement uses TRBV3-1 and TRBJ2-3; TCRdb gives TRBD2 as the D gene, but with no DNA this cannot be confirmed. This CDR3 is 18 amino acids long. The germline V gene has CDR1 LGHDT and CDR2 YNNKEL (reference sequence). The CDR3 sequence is CASSQEGLAGRDTDTQYF.

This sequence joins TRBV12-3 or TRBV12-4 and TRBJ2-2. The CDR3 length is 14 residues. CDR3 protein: CASRKDGNTGELFF.

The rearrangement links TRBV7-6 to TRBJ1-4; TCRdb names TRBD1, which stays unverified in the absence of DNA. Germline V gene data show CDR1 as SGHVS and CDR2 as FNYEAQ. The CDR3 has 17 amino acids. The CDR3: CASSLAGTVGTNEKLFF.

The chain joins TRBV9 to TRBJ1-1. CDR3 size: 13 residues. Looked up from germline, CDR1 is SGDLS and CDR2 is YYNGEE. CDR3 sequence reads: CASSPSGGSRAFF.

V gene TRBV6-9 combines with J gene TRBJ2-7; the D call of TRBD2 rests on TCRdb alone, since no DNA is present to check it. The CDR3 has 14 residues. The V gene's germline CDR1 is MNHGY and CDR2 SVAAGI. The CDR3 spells CASSGESSGYEQYF.

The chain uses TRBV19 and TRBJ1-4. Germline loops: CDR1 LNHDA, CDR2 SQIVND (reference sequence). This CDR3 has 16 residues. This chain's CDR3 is CASSDEPEQPDEKLFF. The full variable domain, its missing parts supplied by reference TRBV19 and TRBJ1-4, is DGGITQSPKYLFRKEGQNVTLSCEQNLNHDAMYWYRQDPGQGLRLIYYSQIVNDFQKGDIAEGYSVSREKKESFPLTVTSAQKNPTAFYLCASSDEPEQPDEKLFFGSGTQLSVL.

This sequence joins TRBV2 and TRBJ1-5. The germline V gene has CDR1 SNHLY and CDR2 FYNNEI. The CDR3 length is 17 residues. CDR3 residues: CASIKGGAQDSNQPQHF.

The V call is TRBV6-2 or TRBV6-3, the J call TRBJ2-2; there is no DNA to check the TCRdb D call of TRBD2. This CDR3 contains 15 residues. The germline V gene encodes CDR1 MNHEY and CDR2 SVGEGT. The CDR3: CASSAGTSDIGELFF.

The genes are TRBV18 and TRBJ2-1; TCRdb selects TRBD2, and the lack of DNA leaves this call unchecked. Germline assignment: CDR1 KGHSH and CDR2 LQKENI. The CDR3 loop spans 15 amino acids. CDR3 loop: CASSPGGGPVFEQFF.

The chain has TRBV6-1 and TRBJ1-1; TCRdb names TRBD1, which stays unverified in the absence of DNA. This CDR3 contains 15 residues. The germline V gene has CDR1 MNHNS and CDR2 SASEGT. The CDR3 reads CASSGPGQGVFAAFF.

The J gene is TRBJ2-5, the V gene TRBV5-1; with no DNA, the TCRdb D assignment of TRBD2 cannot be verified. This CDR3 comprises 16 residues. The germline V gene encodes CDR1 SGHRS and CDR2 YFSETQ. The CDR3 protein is CASSSRTSGGQETQYF.

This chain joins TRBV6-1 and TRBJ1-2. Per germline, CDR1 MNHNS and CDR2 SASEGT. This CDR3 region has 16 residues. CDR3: CASSEGALQVSYGYTF.

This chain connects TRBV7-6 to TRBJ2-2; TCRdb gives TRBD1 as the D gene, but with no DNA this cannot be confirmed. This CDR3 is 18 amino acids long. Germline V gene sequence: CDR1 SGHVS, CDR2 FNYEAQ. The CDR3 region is CASSLTLDRVSNTGELFF. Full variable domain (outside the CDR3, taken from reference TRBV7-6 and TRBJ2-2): GAGVSQSPRYKVTKRGQDVALRCDPISGHVSLYWYRQALGQGPEFLTYFNYEAQQDKSGLPNDRFSAERPEGSISTLTIQRTEQRDSAMYRCASSLTLDRVSNTGELFFGEGSRLTVL.